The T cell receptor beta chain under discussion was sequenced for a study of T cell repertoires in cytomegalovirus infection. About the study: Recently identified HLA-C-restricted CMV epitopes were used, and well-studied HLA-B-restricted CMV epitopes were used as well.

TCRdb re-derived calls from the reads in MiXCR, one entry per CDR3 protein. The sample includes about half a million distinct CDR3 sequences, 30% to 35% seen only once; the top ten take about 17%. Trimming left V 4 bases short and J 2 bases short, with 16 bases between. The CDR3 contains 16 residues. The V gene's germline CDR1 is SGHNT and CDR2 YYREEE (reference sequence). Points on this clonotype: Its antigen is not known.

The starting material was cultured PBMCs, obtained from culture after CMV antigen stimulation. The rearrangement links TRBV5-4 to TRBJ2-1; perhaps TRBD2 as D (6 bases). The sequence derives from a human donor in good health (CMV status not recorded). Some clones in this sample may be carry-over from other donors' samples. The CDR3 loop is CASSLSGLQAYNEQFF. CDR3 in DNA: TGTGCCAGCAGCCTTAGCGGTCTGCAAGCCTACAATGAGCAGTTCTTC.